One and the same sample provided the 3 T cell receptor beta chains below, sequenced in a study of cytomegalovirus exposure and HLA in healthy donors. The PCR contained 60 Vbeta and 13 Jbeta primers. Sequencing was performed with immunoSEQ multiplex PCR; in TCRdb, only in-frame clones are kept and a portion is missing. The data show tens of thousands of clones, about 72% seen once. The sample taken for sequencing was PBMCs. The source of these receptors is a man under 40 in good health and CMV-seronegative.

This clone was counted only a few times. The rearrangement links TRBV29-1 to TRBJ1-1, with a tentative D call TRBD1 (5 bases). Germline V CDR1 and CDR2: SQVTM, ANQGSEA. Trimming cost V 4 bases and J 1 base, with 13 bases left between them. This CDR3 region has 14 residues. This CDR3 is CSVVREVPNTEAFF. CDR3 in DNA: TGCAGCGTTGTCAGGGAGGTTCCGAACACTGAAGCTTTCTTT.

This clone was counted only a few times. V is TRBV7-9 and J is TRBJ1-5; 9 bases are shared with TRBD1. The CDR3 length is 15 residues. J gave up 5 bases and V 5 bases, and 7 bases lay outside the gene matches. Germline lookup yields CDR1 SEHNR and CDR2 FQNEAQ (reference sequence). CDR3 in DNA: TGTGCCAGCAGCCACACAGGGGGCCTCCATCAGCCCCAGCATTTT. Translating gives CASSHTGGLHQPQHF.

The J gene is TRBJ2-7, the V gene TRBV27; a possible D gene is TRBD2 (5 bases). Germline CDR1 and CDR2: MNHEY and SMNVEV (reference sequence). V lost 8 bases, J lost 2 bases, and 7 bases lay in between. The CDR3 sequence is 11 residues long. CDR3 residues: CASFSAYEQYF. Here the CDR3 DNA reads TGTGCCAGCTTTAGCGCCTACGAGCAGTACTTC.